A selection of T cell receptor beta chains follows, all from one sample in a study of T cell responses to AZD1222 COVID-19 vaccine. Sequenced by immunoSEQ multiplex PCR; TCRdb stores in-frame clones only, minus some. The sample carries 95,000 to 110,000 clones, around 92% recorded once. The sequencing used peripheral blood, collected on day 0 of AZD1222 vaccination. The receptors were sampled from an adult in good health. The CDR3 runs from the conserved cysteine through the conserved F or W. Fields, in order: clone size, CDR3 length, D gene, J gene, V gene, CDR3 protein, CDR3 DNA. D genes are given only for firm matches. The size of a clone is reported for some rows only, either as once, few or many, or as a class for expanded clones.

clone size: .
CDR3 length: 16
D gene: TRBD1
J gene: TRBJ1-5
V gene: TRBV28
CDR3 protein: CASSLIGTGAGQPQHF
CDR3 DNA: TGTGCCAGCAGTTTAATCGGGACAGGGGCAGGACAGCCCCAGCATTTT

clone size: .
CDR3 length: 14
D gene: TRBD2
J gene: TRBJ2-1
V gene: TRBV7-2
CDR3 protein: CASSSGLANDEQFF
CDR3 DNA: TGTGCCAGCAGCTCGGGACTAGCAAACGATGAGCAGTTCTTC

clone size: .
CDR3 length: 14
D gene: TRBD2
J gene: TRBJ2-3
V gene: TRBV11-3
CDR3 protein: CASSPSGAGDTQYF
CDR3 DNA: TGTGCCAGCAGCCCGAGCGGGGCCGGAGATACGCAGTATTTT

clone size: .
CDR3 length: 15
D gene: TRBD1
J gene: TRBJ1-5
V gene: TRBV11-2
CDR3 protein: CASSLSGQSNQPQHF
CDR3 DNA: TGTGCCAGCAGCTTATCGGGACAGAGCAATCAGCCCCAGCATTTT

clone size: .
CDR3 length: 17
D gene: .
J gene: TRBJ2-7
V gene: TRBV19
CDR3 protein: CASSIVPWGTTSYEQYF
CDR3 DNA: TGTGCCAGTAGTATAGTCCCGTGGGGTACCACATCCTACGAGCAGTACTTC

clone size: once
CDR3 length: 13
D gene: .
J gene: TRBJ1-1
V gene: TRBV28
CDR3 protein: CASSSNMNTEAFF
CDR3 DNA: TGTGCCAGCAGTTCCAATATGAACACTGAAGCTTTCTTT

clone size: .
CDR3 length: 12
D gene: .
J gene: TRBJ1-1
V gene: TRBV4-3
CDR3 protein: CASSTAATEAFF
CDR3 DNA: TGCGCCAGCAGCACAGCGGCCACTGAAGCTTTCTTT

clone size: .
CDR3 length: 15
D gene: .
J gene: TRBJ1-5
V gene: TRBV6-4
CDR3 protein: CASIWARGGNQPQHF
CDR3 DNA: TGTGCCAGCATATGGGCCAGAGGGGGCAATCAGCCCCAGCATTTT

clone size: .
CDR3 length: 13
D gene: TRBD1
J gene: TRBJ2-7
V gene: TRBV18
CDR3 protein: CASSLRTGYEQYF
CDR3 DNA: TGTGCCAGCTCACTACGGACAGGCTACGAGCAGTACTTC

clone size: .
CDR3 length: 15
D gene: .
J gene: TRBJ2-1
V gene: TRBV6-5
CDR3 protein: CASTPRTQSYNEQFF
CDR3 DNA: TGTGCCAGCACTCCCAGGACTCAATCCTACAATGAGCAGTTCTTC

clone size: .
CDR3 length: 15
D gene: .
J gene: TRBJ1-1
V gene: TRBV14
CDR3 protein: CASSPYRQENTEAFF
CDR3 DNA: TGTGCCAGCAGCCCCTACAGACAAGAGAACACTGAAGCTTTCTTT

clone size: once
CDR3 length: 13
D gene: .
J gene: TRBJ1-2
V gene: TRBV5-1
CDR3 protein: CASKVGAEEGYTF
CDR3 DNA: TGCGCCAGCAAGGTAGGGGCCGAGGAAGGCTACACCTTC

clone size: .
CDR3 length: 13
D gene: .
J gene: TRBJ2-7
V gene: TRBV12-3/TRBV12-4
CDR3 protein: CASSDGLANEQYF
CDR3 DNA: TGTGCCAGCAGTGACGGGCTAGCTAACGAGCAGTACTTC

clone size: .
CDR3 length: 14
D gene: .
J gene: TRBJ2-5
V gene: TRBV9
CDR3 protein: CASSGGTLQETQYF
CDR3 DNA: TGTGCCAGCAGCGGAGGAACCCTACAAGAGACCCAGTACTTC

clone size: .
CDR3 length: 15
D gene: TRBD2
J gene: TRBJ2-2
V gene: TRBV27
CDR3 protein: CASSPWTSGTGELFF
CDR3 DNA: TGTGCCAGCAGTCCCTGGACTAGCGGCACCGGGGAGCTGTTTTTT

clone size: .
CDR3 length: 13
D gene: TRBD1
J gene: TRBJ2-1
V gene: TRBV19
CDR3 protein: CASSAQGFGEQFF
CDR3 DNA: TGTGCCAGTAGTGCACAGGGGTTTGGTGAGCAGTTCTTC

clone size: .
CDR3 length: 15
D gene: .
J gene: TRBJ2-7
V gene: TRBV7-8
CDR3 protein: CASSIRGGVGYEQYF
CDR3 DNA: TGTGCCAGCAGCATTAGGGGTGGAGTGGGGTACGAGCAGTACTTC

clone size: .
CDR3 length: 17
D gene: TRBD2
J gene: TRBJ2-1
V gene: TRBV7-3
CDR3 protein: CASSLNGRLAEHNEQFF
CDR3 DNA: TGTGCCAGCAGCTTAAACGGCCGACTAGCGGAGCACAATGAGCAGTTCTTC

clone size: .
CDR3 length: 13
D gene: .
J gene: TRBJ2-1
V gene: TRBV18
CDR3 protein: CASSPSSVGGQFF
CDR3 DNA: TGTGCCAGCTCACCATCGTCTGTTGGGGGGCAGTTCTTC

clone size: .
CDR3 length: 14
D gene: .
J gene: TRBJ2-1
V gene: TRBV9
CDR3 protein: CASSSRTSDNEQFF
CDR3 DNA: TGTGCCAGCAGCTCCAGGACTTCAGACAATGAGCAGTTCTTC

clone size: .
CDR3 length: 14
D gene: .
J gene: TRBJ2-3
V gene: TRBV5-1
CDR3 protein: CASSFAGSTDTQYF
CDR3 DNA: TGCGCCAGCAGCTTCGCGGGGAGCACAGATACGCAGTATTTT

clone size: .
CDR3 length: 13
D gene: .
J gene: TRBJ1-2
V gene: TRBV5-6
CDR3 protein: CASSRRQSYGYTF
CDR3 DNA: TGTGCCAGCAGCCGGCGACAGAGTTATGGCTACACCTTC

clone size: once
CDR3 length: 16
D gene: .
J gene: TRBJ1-6
V gene: TRBV7-6
CDR3 protein: CASSSQGLGYNSPLHF
CDR3 DNA: TGTGCCAGCAGCTCCCAGGGTCTGGGGTATAATTCACCCCTCCACTTT

clone size: .
CDR3 length: 12
D gene: .
J gene: TRBJ1-2
V gene: TRBV6-1
CDR3 protein: CASSPGDYGYTF
CDR3 DNA: TGTGCCAGCAGCCCCGGGGACTATGGCTACACCTTC

clone size: .
CDR3 length: 13
D gene: .
J gene: TRBJ1-1
V gene: TRBV18
CDR3 protein: CASSPDLNTEAFF
CDR3 DNA: TGTGCCAGCTCACCGGACCTGAACACTGAAGCTTTCTTT

clone size: .
CDR3 length: 11
D gene: .
J gene: TRBJ2-1
V gene: TRBV19
CDR3 protein: CASSIADEQFF
CDR3 DNA: TGTGCCAGTAGTATAGCCGATGAGCAGTTCTTC

clone size: .
CDR3 length: 12
D gene: .
J gene: TRBJ2-3
V gene: TRBV9
CDR3 protein: CASSVAGDTQYF
CDR3 DNA: TGTGCCAGCAGCGTAGCGGGAGATACGCAGTATTTT

clone size: .
CDR3 length: 14
D gene: .
J gene: TRBJ2-3
V gene: TRBV25-1
CDR3 protein: CASSDLRQADTQYF
CDR3 DNA: TGTGCCAGCAGTGATCTCCGACAGGCAGATACGCAGTATTTT

clone size: .
CDR3 length: 14
D gene: TRBD1
J gene: TRBJ1-2
V gene: TRBV25-1
CDR3 protein: CASSGTGENYGYTF
CDR3 DNA: TGTGCCAGCAGTGGAACAGGGGAAAACTATGGCTACACCTTC

clone size: .
CDR3 length: 16
D gene: TRBD2
J gene: TRBJ2-7
V gene: TRBV6-1
CDR3 protein: CASSERGEDGGYEQYF
CDR3 DNA: TGTGCCAGCAGTGAACGGGGGGAGGACGGTGGGTACGAGCAGTACTTC

clone size: .
CDR3 length: 12
D gene: .
J gene: TRBJ2-7
V gene: TRBV11-2
CDR3 protein: CASSLTAHEQYF
CDR3 DNA: TGTGCCAGCAGCTTAACGGCCCACGAGCAGTACTTC

clone size: .
CDR3 length: 15
D gene: .
J gene: TRBJ2-4
V gene: TRBV6-5
CDR3 protein: CASTLTGSAKNIQYF
CDR3 DNA: TGTGCCAGCACCTTAACAGGTTCGGCCAAAAACATTCAGTACTTC

clone size: .
CDR3 length: 13
D gene: .
J gene: TRBJ2-7
V gene: TRBV6-2/TRBV6-3
CDR3 protein: CASSPAPGHEQYF
CDR3 DNA: TGTGCCAGCAGTCCCGCTCCGGGGCACGAGCAGTACTTC

clone size: .
CDR3 length: 13
D gene: .
J gene: TRBJ2-7
V gene: TRBV24-1
CDR3 protein: CATSDLGTYEQYF
CDR3 DNA: TGTGCCACCAGTGATCTCGGGACCTACGAGCAGTACTTC

clone size: .
CDR3 length: 14
D gene: .
J gene: TRBJ1-6
V gene: TRBV28
CDR3 protein: CASSPPAGQPPLHF
CDR3 DNA: TGTGCCAGCAGTCCCCCCGCAGGCCAGCCCCCCCTCCACTTT

clone size: .
CDR3 length: 14
D gene: .
J gene: TRBJ1-5
V gene: TRBV29-1
CDR3 protein: CSPLIAGHGQPQHF
CDR3 DNA: TGCAGCCCCCTCATAGCCGGGCATGGACAGCCCCAGCATTTT

clone size: few
CDR3 length: 18
D gene: TRBD1
J gene: TRBJ1-1
V gene: TRBV28
CDR3 protein: CASSYRTGGDPLNTEAFF
CDR3 DNA: TGTGCCAGCAGTTATCGGACAGGGGGCGACCCTTTGAACACTGAAGCTTTCTTT

clone size: .
CDR3 length: 11
D gene: .
J gene: TRBJ2-7
V gene: TRBV20-1
CDR3 protein: CSAVTTYEQYF
CDR3 DNA: TGCAGTGCCGTGACTACCTACGAGCAGTACTTC

clone size: .
CDR3 length: 12
D gene: .
J gene: TRBJ2-7
V gene: TRBV7-2
CDR3 protein: CASSSPLLEQYF
CDR3 DNA: TGTGCCAGCAGCTCCCCCCTTCTCGAGCAGTACTTC

clone size: .
CDR3 length: 16
D gene: .
J gene: TRBJ1-4
V gene: TRBV4-1
CDR3 protein: CASSQENGTPFEKLFF
CDR3 DNA: TGCGCCAGCAGCCAAGAGAACGGGACACCCTTCGAAAAACTGTTTTTT

clone size: .
CDR3 length: 16
D gene: TRBD1
J gene: TRBJ2-3
V gene: TRBV5-5
CDR3 protein: CATSDREGLSTDTQYF
CDR3 DNA: TGTGCCACCTCAGACAGGGAAGGGCTTAGCACAGATACGCAGTATTTT

clone size: once
CDR3 length: 14
D gene: .
J gene: TRBJ2-5
V gene: TRBV13
CDR3 protein: CASSLGMGGETQYF
CDR3 DNA: TGTGCCAGCAGCTTAGGCATGGGTGGGGAGACCCAGTACTTC

clone size: .
CDR3 length: 11
D gene: .
J gene: TRBJ1-1
V gene: TRBV30
CDR3 protein: CAWSEAGKAFF
CDR3 DNA: TGTGCCTGGAGTGAGGCGGGAAAGGCTTTCTTT

clone size: .
CDR3 length: 14
D gene: TRBD1
J gene: TRBJ2-2
V gene: TRBV19
CDR3 protein: CASSRDRGTGELFF
CDR3 DNA: TGTGCCAGTAGTAGGGACAGGGGAACCGGGGAGCTGTTTTTT

clone size: .
CDR3 length: 16
D gene: .
J gene: TRBJ2-2
V gene: TRBV27
CDR3 protein: CASSLKAGNGAGELFF
CDR3 DNA: TGTGCCAGCAGTTTAAAAGCAGGGAATGGTGCCGGGGAGCTGTTTTTT

clone size: .
CDR3 length: 12
D gene: .
J gene: TRBJ2-7
V gene: TRBV28
CDR3 protein: CASSQIGREQYF
CDR3 DNA: TGTGCCAGCAGCCAAATAGGGAGGGAGCAGTACTTC

clone size: .
CDR3 length: 15
D gene: .
J gene: TRBJ2-2
V gene: TRBV7-6
CDR3 protein: CASSSVGPPTGELFF
CDR3 DNA: TGTGCCAGCAGCTCCGTCGGGCCCCCCACCGGGGAGCTGTTTTTT

clone size: .
CDR3 length: 14
D gene: .
J gene: TRBJ1-2
V gene: TRBV20-1
CDR3 protein: CSASQAAGAYGYTF
CDR3 DNA: TGCAGTGCTAGTCAAGCGGCGGGGGCGTATGGCTACACCTTC

clone size: .
CDR3 length: 13
D gene: .
J gene: TRBJ2-7
V gene: TRBV6-5
CDR3 protein: CASRPGTLNEQYF
CDR3 DNA: TGTGCCAGCAGACCCGGGACACTGAACGAGCAGTACTTC

clone size: .
CDR3 length: 14
D gene: TRBD2
J gene: TRBJ2-1
V gene: TRBV18
CDR3 protein: CASSGLAGGDEQFF
CDR3 DNA: TGTGCCAGCTCAGGACTAGCGGGAGGGGATGAGCAGTTCTTC

clone size: .
CDR3 length: 17
D gene: TRBD1
J gene: TRBJ1-5
V gene: TRBV27
CDR3 protein: CASSLSGTGWGNQPQHF
CDR3 DNA: TGTGCCAGCAGTTTATCCGGGACAGGATGGGGCAATCAGCCCCAGCATTTT

clone size: .
CDR3 length: 15
D gene: .
J gene: TRBJ1-1
V gene: TRBV19
CDR3 protein: CASSFSPGVNTEAFF
CDR3 DNA: TGTGCCAGTAGTTTCTCGCCGGGAGTAAACACTGAAGCTTTCTTT

clone size: .
CDR3 length: 13
D gene: .
J gene: TRBJ2-3
V gene: TRBV27
CDR3 protein: CASSPSGPDTQYF
CDR3 DNA: TGTGCCAGCAGTCCCTCGGGGCCAGATACGCAGTATTTT

clone size: .
CDR3 length: 14
D gene: .
J gene: TRBJ1-5
V gene: TRBV28
CDR3 protein: CASRNGQTYQPQHF
CDR3 DNA: TGTGCCTCTCGGAACGGACAGACTTATCAGCCCCAGCATTTT